The 10 T cell receptor beta chains reported below all come from one sample, sequenced in a study of blood T cell repertoires in COVID-19. Repertoires were generated with immunoSEQ multiplex PCR, while TCRdb's copy carries only in-frame clones and drops some. The sample has approximately 220,000 clones; approximately 88% are singletons. The sample was PBMCs or T cells enriched from blood (not recorded which). These receptors were obtained from a woman aged 25 to 45 with acute COVID-19.

The J gene is TRBJ2-7, the V gene TRBV5-5; 9 bases fit TRBD1. Germline trimming cut 1 base from V and 5 bases from J; bases unmatched to any gene: 1. The CDR3 extends over 13 amino acids. CDR1 is SGHKS, CDR2 YYEKEE, per germline (reference sequence). In DNA, the CDR3 is TGTGCCAGCAGCTTGACAGGGGGCCACGAGCAGTACTTC. This codes for CASSLTGGHEQYF.

Comment on this clone: The sample holds other DNA sequences that translate to the same CDR3. J is TRBJ2-7 and V is TRBV30; the D gene is possibly TRBD1 (6 bases). Germline V gives CDR1 GTSNPN, CDR2 SVGIG (reference sequence). The CDR3 is 12 residues long. With 4 bases removed from V and 1 base from J, the gap between germline ends came to 8 bases. In DNA form, the CDR3 reads TGTGCCTGGACGACAGGATCCTACGAGCAGTACTTC. Encoded protein: CAWTTGSYEQYF.

This clone turned up a few times. V usage is TRBV7-9 and J usage is TRBJ1-2; TRBD1 might be the D (5 bases). This CDR3 contains 13 residues. V lost 5 bases and J 6 bases, leaving 13 bases between the germline ends. Germline CDR1 and CDR2: SEHNR and FQNEAQ (reference sequence). The CDR3 nucleotides are TGTGCCAGCAGCCAGAATTGGGGGGATGGCTACACCTTC. Amino acids: CASSQNWGDGYTF.

The J gene is TRBJ1-6, the V gene TRBV19, with TRBD1 matching 7 bases. Looked up from germline, CDR1 is LNHDA and CDR2 is SQIVND (reference sequence). V gave up 6 bases and J gave up 6 bases; unmatched junction bases: 8. The CDR3 runs to 15 residues. CDR3 bases: TGTGCCAGTAGCAGAACCGACAGGGTTAATTCACCCCTCCACTTT. Encoded protein: CASSRTDRVNSPLHF.

This clone was counted only a few times. The V call is TRBV3-1 (or the pseudogene TRBV3-2), the J call TRBJ2-7, with 10 bases that match TRBD1. After removal of 6 bases from V and 2 bases from J, the junction contained 7 bases not matched to a gene. The CDR3 covers 15 residues. The germline V gene encodes CDR1 LGHDT and CDR2 YNNKEL (reference sequence). The chain's CDR3 is CASREAGTGAYEQYF. The CDR3 nucleotides read TGTGCCAGCAGGGAAGCCGGGACAGGGGCCTACGAGCAGTACTTC.

In its sample, this clone was seen once. V is TRBV30 and J is TRBJ1-6; the D gene is possibly TRBD1 (6 bases). The CDR3 covers 18 residues. CDR1 and CDR2 from the germline V gene are GTSNPN and SVGIG (reference sequence). V was clipped by 1 base and J by 10 bases, with 26 bases between them. The CDR3 is CAWSAEVTGSTQGSPLHF. CDR3 in DNA: TGTGCCTGGAGTGCCGAGGTAACAGGGTCCACACAAGGATCACCCCTCCACTTT.

The chain carries TRBV5-1 and TRBJ2-1, with 12 bases fitting TRBD1. Trimming cost V 6 bases and J 9 bases; bases outside gene matches: 7. CDR1 SGHRS and CDR2 YFSETQ come from the germline V gene. CDR3 length equals 14 residues. In nucleotides, the CDR3 is TGCGCCAGCACCCAGGGACAGGGGGCTGGTGAGCAGTTCTTC. Protein: CASTQGQGAGEQFF.

The chain uses TRBV5-4 and TRBJ1-2; 7 bases match TRBD1. V was pared by 0 bases and J by 5 bases, with 7 bases of the junction left unmatched. The germline CDR1 and CDR2 sequences are SGHNT and YYREEE (reference sequence). The CDR3 sequence is 15 residues long. CDR3 in DNA: TGTGCCAGCAGCTTGGAAGGGGACAGAGGTTATGGCTACACCTTC. This translates into CASSLEGDRGYGYTF.

The rearrangement links TRBV19 to TRBJ2-3, with D possibly TRBD1 on 6 matching bases. V lost 6 bases, J lost 6 bases, and 10 bases lay in between. Germline loops: CDR1 LNHDA, CDR2 SQIVND (reference sequence). The CDR3 runs to 12 residues. The CDR3 sequence: CASSRGQDTQYF. DNA of the CDR3: TGTGCCAGTAGCCGAGGACAGGATACGCAGTATTTT. Variable domain in full (rest from reference TRBV19 and TRBJ2-3): DGGITQSPKYLFRKEGQNVTLSCEQNLNHDAMYWYRQDPGQGLRLIYYSQIVNDFQKGDIAEGYSVSREKKESFPLTVTSAQKNPTAFYLCASSRGQDTQYFGPGTRLTVL.

The table lists this clone with a count of one. V usage is TRBV6-5 and J usage is TRBJ1-1; D ambiguous. The CDR3 loop spans 13 amino acids. The germline CDR1 and CDR2 sequences are MNHEY and SVGAGI. V was shortened by 0 bases and J by 7 bases, with 9 bases between the two germline ends. In DNA, the CDR3 is TGTGCCAGCAGTTACTCTGGGCCGGATGAAGCTTTCTTT. Translation gives CASSYSGPDEAFF.